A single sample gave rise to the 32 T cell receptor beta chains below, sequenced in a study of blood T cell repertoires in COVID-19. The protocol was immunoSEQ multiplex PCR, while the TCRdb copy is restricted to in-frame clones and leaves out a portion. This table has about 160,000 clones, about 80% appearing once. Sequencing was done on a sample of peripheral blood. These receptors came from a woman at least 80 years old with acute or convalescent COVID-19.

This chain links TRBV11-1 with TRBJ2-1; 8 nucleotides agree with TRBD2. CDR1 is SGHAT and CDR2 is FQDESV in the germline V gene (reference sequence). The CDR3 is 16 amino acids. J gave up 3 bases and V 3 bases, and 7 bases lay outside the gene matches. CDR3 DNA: TGTGCCAGCAGCTTTCTTACTAGCGGATTCTACAATGAGCAGTTCTTC. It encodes CASSFLTSGFYNEQFF.

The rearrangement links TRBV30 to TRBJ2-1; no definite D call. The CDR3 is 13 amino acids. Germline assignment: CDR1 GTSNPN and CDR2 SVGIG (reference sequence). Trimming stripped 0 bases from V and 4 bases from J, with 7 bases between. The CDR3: CAWSVLSYNEQFF. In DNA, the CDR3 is TGTGCCTGGAGTGTACTATCGTACAATGAGCAGTTCTTC.

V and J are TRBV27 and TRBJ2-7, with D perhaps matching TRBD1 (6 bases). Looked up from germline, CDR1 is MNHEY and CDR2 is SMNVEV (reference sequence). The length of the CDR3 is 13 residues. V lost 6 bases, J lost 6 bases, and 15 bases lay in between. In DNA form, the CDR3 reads TGTGCCAGCAGCCCGACAGGTGCAGTCGAGCAGTACTTC. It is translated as CASSPTGAVEQYF.

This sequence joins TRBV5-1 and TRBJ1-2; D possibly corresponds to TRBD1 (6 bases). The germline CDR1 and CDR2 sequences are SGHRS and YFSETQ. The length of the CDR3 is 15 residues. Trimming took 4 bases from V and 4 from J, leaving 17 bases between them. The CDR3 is CASSLDSNPIYGYTF. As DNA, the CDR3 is TGCGCCAGCAGCCTGGACAGTAATCCGATCTATGGCTACACCTTC.

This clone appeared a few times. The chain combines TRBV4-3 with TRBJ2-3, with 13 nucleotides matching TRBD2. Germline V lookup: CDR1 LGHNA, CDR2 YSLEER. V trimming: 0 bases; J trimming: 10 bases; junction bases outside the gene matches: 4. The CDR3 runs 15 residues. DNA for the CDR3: TGCGCCAGCAGCCAAGAACGACTAGCGGGAGGTTCGCAGTATTTT. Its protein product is CASSQERLAGGSQYF.

CDR3 DNA: TGTGCCAGCAGCGAGGGACAGGGATACAATGAGCAGTTCTTC. It is translated as CASSEGQGYNEQFF. The chain links TRBV9 to TRBJ2-1, with 9 bases identical to TRBD1. V was clipped by 3 bases and J by 4 bases; unmatched bases: 2. Germline CDR1 is SGDLS and CDR2 is YYNGEE. This CDR3 is built from 14 residues.

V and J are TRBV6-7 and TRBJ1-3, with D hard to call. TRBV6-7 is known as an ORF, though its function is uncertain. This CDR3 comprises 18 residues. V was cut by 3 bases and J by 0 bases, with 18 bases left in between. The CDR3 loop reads CASSYSLGLLSSGNTIYF. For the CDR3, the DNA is TGTGCCAGCAGTTATAGTCTGGGCCTCCTTAGCTCTGGAAACACCATATATTTT.

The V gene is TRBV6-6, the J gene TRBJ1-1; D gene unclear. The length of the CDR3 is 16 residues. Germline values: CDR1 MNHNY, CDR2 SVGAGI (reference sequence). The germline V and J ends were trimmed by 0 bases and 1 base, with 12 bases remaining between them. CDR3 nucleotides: TGTGCCAGCAGTTACTCGATCTTTGCAGGGAACACTGAAGCTTTCTTT. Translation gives CASSYSIFAGNTEAFF.

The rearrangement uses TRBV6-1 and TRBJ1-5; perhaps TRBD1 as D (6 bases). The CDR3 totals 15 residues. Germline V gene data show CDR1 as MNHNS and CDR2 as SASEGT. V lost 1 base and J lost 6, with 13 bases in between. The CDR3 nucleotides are TGTGCCAGCAGTGAAGTGGGTGGGGGCGGTCAGCCCCAGCATTTT. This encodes CASSEVGGGGQPQHF.

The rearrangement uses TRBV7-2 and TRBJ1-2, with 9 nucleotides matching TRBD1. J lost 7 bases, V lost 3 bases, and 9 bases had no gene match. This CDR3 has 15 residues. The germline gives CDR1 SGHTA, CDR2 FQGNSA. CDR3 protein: CASSFAGTGSAGYTF. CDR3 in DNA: TGTGCCAGCAGCTTTGCCGGGACAGGGTCTGCTGGCTACACCTTC.

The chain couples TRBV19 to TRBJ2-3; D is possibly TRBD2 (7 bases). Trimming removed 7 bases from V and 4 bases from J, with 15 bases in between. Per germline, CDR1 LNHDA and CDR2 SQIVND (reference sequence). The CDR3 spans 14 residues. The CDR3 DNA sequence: TGTGCCAGTAAGGGGGAGGGCCGCGCAGATACGCAGTATTTT. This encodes CASKGEGRADTQYF.

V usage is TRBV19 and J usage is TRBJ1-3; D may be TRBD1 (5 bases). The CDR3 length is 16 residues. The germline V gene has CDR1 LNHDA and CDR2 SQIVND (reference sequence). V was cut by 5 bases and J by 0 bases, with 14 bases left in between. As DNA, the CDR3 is TGTGCCAGTAGTTACCGCTCCAGGGACTCTGGAAACACCATATATTTT. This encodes CASSYRSRDSGNTIYF.

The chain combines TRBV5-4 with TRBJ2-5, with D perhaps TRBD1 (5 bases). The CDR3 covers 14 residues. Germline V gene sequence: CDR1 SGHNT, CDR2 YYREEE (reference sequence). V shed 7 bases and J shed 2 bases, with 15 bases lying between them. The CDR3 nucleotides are TGTGCCAGCTACAACAGGACACAACAAGAGACCCAGTACTTC. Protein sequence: CASYNRTQQETQYF.

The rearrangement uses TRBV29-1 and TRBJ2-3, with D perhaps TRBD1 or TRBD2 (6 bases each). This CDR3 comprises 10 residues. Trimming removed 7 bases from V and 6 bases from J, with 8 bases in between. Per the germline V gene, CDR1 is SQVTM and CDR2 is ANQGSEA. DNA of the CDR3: TGCAGCGGGGGGGCCGATACGCAGTATTTT. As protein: CSGGADTQYF.

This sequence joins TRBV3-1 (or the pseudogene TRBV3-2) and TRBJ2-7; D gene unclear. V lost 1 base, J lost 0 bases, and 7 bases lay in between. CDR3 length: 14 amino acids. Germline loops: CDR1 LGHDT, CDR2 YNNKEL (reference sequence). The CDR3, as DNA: TGTGCCAGCAGCCAAGGGTGGAGCTCCTACGAGCAGTACTTC. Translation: CASSQGWSSYEQYF.

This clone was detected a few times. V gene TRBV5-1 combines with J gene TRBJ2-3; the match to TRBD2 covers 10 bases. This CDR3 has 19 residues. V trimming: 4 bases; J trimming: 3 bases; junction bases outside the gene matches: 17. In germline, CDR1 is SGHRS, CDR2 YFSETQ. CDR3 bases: TGCGCCAGCAGCCCGGCCGGCAGGCTAGCGGGAGCATTGACAGATACGCAGTATTTT. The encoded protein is CASSPAGRLAGALTDTQYF.

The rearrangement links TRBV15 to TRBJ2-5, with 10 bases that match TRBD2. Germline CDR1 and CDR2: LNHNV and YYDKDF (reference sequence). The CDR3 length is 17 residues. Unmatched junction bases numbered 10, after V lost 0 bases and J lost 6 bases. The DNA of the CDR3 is TGTGCCACCAGCAGAGATAAGGCTAGCGGGAGTGGAAAGACCCAGTACTTC. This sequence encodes CATSRDKASGSGKTQYF. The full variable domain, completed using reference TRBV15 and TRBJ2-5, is DAMVIQNPRYQVTQFGKPVTLSCSQTLNHNVMYWYQQKSSQAPKLLFHYYDKDFNNEADTPDNFQSRRPNTSFCFLDIRSPGLGDTAMYLCATSRDKASGSGKTQYFGPGTRLLVL.

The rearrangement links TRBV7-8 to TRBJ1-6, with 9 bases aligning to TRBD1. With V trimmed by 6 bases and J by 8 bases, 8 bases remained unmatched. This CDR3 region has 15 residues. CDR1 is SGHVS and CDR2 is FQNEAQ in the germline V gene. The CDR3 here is CASRPPGQGYSPLHF. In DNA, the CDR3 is TGTGCCAGCAGGCCACCGGGACAGGGATATTCACCCCTCCACTTT.

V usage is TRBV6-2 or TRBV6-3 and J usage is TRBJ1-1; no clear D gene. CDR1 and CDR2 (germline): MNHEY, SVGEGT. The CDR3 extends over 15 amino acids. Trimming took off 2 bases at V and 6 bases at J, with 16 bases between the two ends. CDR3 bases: TGTGCCAGCAGTTACGCCACTCGGGTAGCATCTGAAGCTTTCTTT. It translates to CASSYATRVASEAFF.

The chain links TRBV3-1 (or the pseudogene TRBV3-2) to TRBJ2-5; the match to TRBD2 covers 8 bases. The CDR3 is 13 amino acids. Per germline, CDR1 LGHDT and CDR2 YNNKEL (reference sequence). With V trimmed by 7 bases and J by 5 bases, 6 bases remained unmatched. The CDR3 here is CASTRGLVETQYF. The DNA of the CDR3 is TGTGCCAGCACCAGGGGACTAGTTGAGACCCAGTACTTC.

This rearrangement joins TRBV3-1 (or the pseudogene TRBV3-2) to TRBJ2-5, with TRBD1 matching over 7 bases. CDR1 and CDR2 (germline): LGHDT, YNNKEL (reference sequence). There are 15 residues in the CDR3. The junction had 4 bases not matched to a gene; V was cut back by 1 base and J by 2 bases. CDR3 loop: CASSQGVGQQETQYF. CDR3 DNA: TGTGCCAGCAGCCAAGGAGTGGGACAGCAAGAGACCCAGTACTTC.

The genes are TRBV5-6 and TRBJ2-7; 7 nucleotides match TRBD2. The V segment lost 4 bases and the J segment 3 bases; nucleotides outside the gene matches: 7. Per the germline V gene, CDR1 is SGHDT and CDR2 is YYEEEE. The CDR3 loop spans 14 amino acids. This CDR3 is CASSPILAVYEQYF. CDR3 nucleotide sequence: TGTGCCAGCAGCCCGATTCTAGCGGTCTACGAGCAGTACTTC.

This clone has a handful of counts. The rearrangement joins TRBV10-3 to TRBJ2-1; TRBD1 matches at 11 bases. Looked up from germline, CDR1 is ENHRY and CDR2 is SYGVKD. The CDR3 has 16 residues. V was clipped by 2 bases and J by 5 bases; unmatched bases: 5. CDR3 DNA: TGTGCCATCAGTGAGCCAGGGACAGGGGGGCACAATGAGCAGTTCTTC. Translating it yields CAISEPGTGGHNEQFF.

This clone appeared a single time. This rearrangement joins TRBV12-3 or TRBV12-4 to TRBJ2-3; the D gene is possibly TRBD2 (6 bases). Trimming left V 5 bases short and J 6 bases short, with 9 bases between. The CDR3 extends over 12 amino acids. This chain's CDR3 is CASSTREDTQYF. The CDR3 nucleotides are TGTGCCAGCAGTACCCGGGAGGATACGCAGTATTTT.

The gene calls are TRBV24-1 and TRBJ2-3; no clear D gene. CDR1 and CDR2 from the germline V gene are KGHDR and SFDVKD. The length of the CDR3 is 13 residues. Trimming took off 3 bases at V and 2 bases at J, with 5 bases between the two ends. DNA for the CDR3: TGTGCCACCAGTGATGGCCACACAGATACGCAGTATTTT. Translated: CATSDGHTDTQYF.

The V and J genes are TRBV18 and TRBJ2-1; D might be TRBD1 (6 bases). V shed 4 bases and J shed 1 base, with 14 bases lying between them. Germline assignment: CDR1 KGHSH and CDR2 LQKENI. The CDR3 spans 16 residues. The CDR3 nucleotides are TGTGCCAGCTCACTACATTCGCAGGGGTCCTACAATGAGCAGTTCTTC. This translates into CASSLHSQGSYNEQFF.

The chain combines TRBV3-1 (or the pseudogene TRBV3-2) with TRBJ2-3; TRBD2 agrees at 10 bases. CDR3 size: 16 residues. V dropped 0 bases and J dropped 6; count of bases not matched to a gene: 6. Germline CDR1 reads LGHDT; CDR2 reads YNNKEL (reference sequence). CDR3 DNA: TGTGCCAGCAGCCAAGAAGGGCTAGCGGGAGATGATACGCAGTATTTT. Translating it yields CASSQEGLAGDDTQYF.

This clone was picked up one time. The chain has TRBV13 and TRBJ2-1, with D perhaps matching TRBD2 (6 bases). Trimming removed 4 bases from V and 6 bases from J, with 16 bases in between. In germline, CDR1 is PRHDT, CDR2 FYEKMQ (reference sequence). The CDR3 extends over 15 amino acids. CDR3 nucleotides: TGTGCCAGCAGCTCCGACGGGGGACGCAGCAATGAGCAGTTCTTC. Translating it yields CASSSDGGRSNEQFF.

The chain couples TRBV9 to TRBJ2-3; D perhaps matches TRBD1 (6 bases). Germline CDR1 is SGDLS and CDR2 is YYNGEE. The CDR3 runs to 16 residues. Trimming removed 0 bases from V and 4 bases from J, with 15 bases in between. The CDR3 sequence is CASSVGEGVIADTQYF. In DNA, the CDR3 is TGTGCCAGCAGCGTAGGTGAGGGGGTTATCGCAGATACGCAGTATTTT.

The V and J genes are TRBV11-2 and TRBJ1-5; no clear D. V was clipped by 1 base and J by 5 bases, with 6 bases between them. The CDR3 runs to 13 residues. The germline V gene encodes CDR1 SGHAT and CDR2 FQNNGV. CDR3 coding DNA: TGTGCCAGCAGCTTAGCCCTCGATCAGCCCCAGCATTTT. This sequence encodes CASSLALDQPQHF.

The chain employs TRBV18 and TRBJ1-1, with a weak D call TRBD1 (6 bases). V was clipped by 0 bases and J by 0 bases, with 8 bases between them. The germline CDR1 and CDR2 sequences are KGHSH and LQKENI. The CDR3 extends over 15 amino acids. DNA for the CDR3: TGTGCCAGCTCACCACCGCAGGGGTTGAACACTGAAGCTTTCTTT. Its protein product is CASSPPQGLNTEAFF. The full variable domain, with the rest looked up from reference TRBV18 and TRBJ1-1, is NAGVMQNPRHLVRRRGQEARLRCSPMKGHSHVYWYRQLPEEGLKFMVYLQKENIIDESGMPKERFSAEFPKEGPSILRIQQVVRGDSAAYFCASSPPQGLNTEAFFGQGTRLTVV.

The CDR3 here is CASRCVSPGGETDTQYF. The CDR3 DNA reads as TGTGCAAGTCGCTGCGTCTCCCCCGGGGGAGAGACAGATACGCAGTATTTT. J is TRBJ2-3 and V is TRBV12-2; the D call TRBD2 from the table was never checked on the DNA. TRBV12-2 is a pseudogene locus. This CDR3 region has 17 residues.